This T cell receptor beta chain emerged from a study of T cells after posttransplantation cyclophosphamide. Germline CDR1 reads LNHDA; CDR2 reads SQIVND (reference sequence). Trimming removed 10 bases from V and 2 bases from J, with 12 bases in between. The CDR3 is made up of 13 amino acids. Ten or more counts support this clone. Antigen unknown. Study-wide results and limits: Tissue-infiltrating T cells from skin or gut overlapped little with blood T cells. Later blood repertoires were often dominated by clones from the donor CD8+ memory compartment.

Produced via immunoSEQ multiplex PCR; TCRdb's table is partial and in-frame only. The sample contains about 39,000 clones, none of them singletons. This clonotype was sampled from a woman between 45 and 60 years old in good health and a related stem cell transplant donor. The J gene is TRBJ1-5, the V gene TRBV19; D gene uncertain. Sequences were obtained from PBMCs. The CDR3 DNA follows: TGTGCCACTTCCGACTTCGGCAATCAGCCCCAGCATTTT. Its translation is CATSDFGNQPQHF.